This T cell receptor beta chain was documented in a study of control samples from healthy donors and cancer patients. Germline assignment: CDR1 SGDLS and CDR2 YYNGEE. The CDR3 covers 13 residues. Trimming removed 3 bases from V and 5 bases from J; junction bases left unmatched: 3. Libraries were prepared by immunoSEQ multiplex PCR; TCRdb keeps only in-frame clonotypes and omits some of them. This sample yields roughly 130,000 clones, of which just under 95% are seen a single time; 13% to 15% belongs to the top ten. The sample was PBMCs. The V gene is TRBV9, the J gene TRBJ2-7, with 9 positions matching TRBD1. The TCR comes from a man aged 55 to 70 with colorectal cancer. The CDR3 nucleotides are TGTGCCAGCAGCGCCGGGACAGGGAACGAGCAGTACTTC. This encodes CASSAGTGNEQYF.